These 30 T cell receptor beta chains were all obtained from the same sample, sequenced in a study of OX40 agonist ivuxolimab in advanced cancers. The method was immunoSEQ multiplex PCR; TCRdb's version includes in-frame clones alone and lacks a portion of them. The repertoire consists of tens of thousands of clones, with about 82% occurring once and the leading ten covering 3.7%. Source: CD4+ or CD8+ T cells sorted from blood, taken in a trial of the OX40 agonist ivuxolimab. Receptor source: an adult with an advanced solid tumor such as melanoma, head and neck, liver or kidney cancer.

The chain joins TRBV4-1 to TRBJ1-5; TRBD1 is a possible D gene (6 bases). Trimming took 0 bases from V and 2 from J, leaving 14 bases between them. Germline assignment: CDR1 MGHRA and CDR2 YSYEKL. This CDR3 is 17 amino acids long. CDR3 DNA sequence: TGCGCCAGCAGCCAAGATGTTGGGGGCATGGGCAATCAGCCCCAGCATTTT. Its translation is CASSQDVGGMGNQPQHF.

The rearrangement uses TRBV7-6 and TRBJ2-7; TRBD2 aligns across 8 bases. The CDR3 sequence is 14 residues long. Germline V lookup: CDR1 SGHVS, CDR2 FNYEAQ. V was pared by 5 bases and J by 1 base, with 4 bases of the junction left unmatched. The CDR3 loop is CASSILAESYEQYF. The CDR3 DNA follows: TGTGCCAGCAGCATACTAGCGGAATCCTACGAGCAGTACTTC.

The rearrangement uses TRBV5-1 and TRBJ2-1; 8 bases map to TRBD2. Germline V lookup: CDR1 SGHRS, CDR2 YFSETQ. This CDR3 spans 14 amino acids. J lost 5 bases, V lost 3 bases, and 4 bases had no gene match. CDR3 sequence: CASSSTSGDNEQFF. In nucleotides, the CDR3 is TGCGCCAGCAGCTCCACTAGCGGCGACAATGAGCAGTTCTTC.

The CDR3 protein is CASSATSGVTVTDTQYF. CDR3 sequence (DNA): TGTGCCAGCAGTGCGACTTCAGGGGTAACCGTAACAGATACGCAGTATTTT. V is TRBV6-1 and J is TRBJ2-3, with D possibly matching TRBD1 (6 bases). V dropped 4 bases and J dropped 3 bases, with 20 bases sitting between them. This CDR3 is built from 17 residues. Germline CDR1 and CDR2: MNHNS and SASEGT.

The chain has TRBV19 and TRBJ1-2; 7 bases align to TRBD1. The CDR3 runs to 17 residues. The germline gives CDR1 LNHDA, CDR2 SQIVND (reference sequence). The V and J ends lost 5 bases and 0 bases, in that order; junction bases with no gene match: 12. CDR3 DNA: TGTGCCAGTAGTCCCGTAAGGACAGGTGGATCTAACTATGGCTACACCTTC. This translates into CASSPVRTGGSNYGYTF.

CDR3 sequence (DNA): TGTGCCAGCAGCTTAGCCGGGGGCCTACAGGGAGAGACCCAGTACTTC. Its protein is CASSLAGGLQGETQYF. The chain links TRBV7-8 to TRBJ2-5; D may match TRBD1 or TRBD2 (6 bases each). CDR1 and CDR2 (germline): SGHVS, FQNEAQ. V shed 0 bases and J shed 4 bases, with 15 bases lying between them. The CDR3 runs 16 residues.

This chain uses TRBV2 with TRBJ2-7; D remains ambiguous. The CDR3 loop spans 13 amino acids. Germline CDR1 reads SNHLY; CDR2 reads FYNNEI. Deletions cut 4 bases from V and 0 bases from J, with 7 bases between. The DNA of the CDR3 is TGTGCCAGCAGTGTCGGCGGCTCCTACGAGCAGTACTTC. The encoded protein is CASSVGGSYEQYF.

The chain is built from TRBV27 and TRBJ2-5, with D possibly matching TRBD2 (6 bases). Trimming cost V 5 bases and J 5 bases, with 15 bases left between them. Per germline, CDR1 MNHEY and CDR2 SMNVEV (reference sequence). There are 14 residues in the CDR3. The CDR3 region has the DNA TGTGCCAGCAGTCCCGACACTAGCTTGGAGACCCAGTACTTC. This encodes CASSPDTSLETQYF.

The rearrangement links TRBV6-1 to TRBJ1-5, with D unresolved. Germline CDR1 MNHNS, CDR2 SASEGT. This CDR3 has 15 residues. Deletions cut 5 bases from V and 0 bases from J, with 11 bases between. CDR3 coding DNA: TGTGCCAGCAGTCCTGACTGGAATAGCAATCAGCCCCAGCATTTT. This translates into CASSPDWNSNQPQHF.

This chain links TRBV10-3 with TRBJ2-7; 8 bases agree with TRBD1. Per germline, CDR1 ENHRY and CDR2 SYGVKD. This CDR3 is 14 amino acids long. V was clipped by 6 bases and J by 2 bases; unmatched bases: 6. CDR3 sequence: CAIRGRQGTYEQYF. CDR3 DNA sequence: TGTGCCATCAGGGGAAGACAGGGGACCTACGAGCAGTACTTC.

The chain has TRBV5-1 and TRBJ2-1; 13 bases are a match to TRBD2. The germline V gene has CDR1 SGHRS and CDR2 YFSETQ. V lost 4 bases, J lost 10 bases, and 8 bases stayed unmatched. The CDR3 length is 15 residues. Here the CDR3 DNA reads TGCGCCAGCAGCAGGACTAGCGGGAGAGGGACAGAGCAGTTCTTC. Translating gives CASSRTSGRGTEQFF.

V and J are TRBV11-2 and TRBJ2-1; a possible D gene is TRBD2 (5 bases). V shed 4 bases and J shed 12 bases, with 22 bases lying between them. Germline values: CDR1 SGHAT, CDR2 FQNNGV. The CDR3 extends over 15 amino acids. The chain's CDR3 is CASSSYSVGLQAQFF. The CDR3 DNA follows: TGTGCCAGCAGCTCATATAGCGTGGGCCTTCAAGCGCAGTTCTTC. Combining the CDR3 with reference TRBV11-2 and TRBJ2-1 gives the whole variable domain EAGVAQSPRYKIIEKRQSVAFWCNPISGHATLYWYQQILGQGPKLLIQFQNNGVVDDSQLPKDRFSAERLKGVDSTLKIQPAKLEDSAVYLCASSSYSVGLQAQFFGPGTRLTVL.

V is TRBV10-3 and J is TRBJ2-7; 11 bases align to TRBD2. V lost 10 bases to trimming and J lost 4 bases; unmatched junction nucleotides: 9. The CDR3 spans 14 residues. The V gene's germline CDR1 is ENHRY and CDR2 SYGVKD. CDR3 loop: CATRIAGGPYEQYF. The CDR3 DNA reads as TGTGCCACTAGGATAGCGGGAGGGCCGTACGAGCAGTACTTC.

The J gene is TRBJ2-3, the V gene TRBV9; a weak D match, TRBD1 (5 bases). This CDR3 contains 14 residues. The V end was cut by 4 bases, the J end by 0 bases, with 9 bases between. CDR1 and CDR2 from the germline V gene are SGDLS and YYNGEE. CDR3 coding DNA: TGTGCCAGCAGCCAGCAGGGAAGCACAGATACGCAGTATTTT. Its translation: CASSQQGSTDTQYF.

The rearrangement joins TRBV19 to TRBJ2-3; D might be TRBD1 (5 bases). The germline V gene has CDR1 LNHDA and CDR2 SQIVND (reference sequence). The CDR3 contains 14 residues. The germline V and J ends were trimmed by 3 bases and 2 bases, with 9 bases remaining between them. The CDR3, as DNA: TGTGCCAGTAGTATGCCAGGGTTCACAGATACGCAGTATTTT. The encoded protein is CASSMPGFTDTQYF.

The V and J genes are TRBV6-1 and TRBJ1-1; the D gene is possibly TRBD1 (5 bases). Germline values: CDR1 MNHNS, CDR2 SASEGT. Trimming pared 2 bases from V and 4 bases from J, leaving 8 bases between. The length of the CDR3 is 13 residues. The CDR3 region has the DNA TGTGCCAGCAGTGAAACGAGGGGCACTGAAGCTTTCTTT. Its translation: CASSETRGTEAFF.

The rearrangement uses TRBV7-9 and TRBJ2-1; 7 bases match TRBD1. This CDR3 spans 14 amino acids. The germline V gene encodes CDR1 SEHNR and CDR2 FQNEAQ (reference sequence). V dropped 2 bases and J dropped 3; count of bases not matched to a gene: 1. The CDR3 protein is CASSLTGVYNEQFF. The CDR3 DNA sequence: TGTGCCAGCAGCTTAACAGGGGTCTACAATGAGCAGTTCTTC.

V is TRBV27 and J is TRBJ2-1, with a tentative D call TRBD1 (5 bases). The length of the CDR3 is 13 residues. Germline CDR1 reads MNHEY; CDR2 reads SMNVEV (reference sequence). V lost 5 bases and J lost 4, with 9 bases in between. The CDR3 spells CASSQGVYNEQFF. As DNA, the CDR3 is TGTGCCAGCAGTCAAGGGGTTTACAATGAGCAGTTCTTC.

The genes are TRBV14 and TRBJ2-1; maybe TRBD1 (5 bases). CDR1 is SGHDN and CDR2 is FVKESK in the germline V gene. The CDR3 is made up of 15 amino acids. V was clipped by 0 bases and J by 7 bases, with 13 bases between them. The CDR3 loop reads CASSQESDNWNEQFF. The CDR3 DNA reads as TGTGCCAGCAGCCAAGAGTCGGACAATTGGAATGAGCAGTTCTTC.

The CDR3 reads CASSGVYEQFF. For the CDR3, the DNA is TGTGCCAGCAGTGGGGTTTACGAGCAGTTCTTC. The chain links TRBV2 to TRBJ2-1; the D is unclear. The ends were cut back, 4 bases at V and 10 bases at J, with 8 bases in the middle. This CDR3 has 11 amino acids. The germline gives CDR1 SNHLY, CDR2 FYNNEI.

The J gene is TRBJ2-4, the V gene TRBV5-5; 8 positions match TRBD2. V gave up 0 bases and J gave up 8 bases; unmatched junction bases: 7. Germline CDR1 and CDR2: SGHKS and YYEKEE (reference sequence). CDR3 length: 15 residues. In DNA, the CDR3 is TGTGCCAGCAGCTTGGACCCGGGAGGGCGTGACATTCAGTACTTC. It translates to CASSLDPGGRDIQYF.

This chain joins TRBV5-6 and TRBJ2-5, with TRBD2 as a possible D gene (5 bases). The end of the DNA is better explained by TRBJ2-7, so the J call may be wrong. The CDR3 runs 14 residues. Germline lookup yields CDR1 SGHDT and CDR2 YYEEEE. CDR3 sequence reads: CASSLGGLIYEQYF. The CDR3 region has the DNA TGTGCCAGCAGCCTTGGCGGGCTAATCTACGAGCAGTACTTC.

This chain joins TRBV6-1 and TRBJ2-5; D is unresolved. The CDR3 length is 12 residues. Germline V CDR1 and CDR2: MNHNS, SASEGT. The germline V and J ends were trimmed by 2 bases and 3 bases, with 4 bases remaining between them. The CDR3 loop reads CASSEYEETQYF. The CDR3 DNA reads TGTGCCAGCAGTGAATACGAAGAGACCCAGTACTTC.

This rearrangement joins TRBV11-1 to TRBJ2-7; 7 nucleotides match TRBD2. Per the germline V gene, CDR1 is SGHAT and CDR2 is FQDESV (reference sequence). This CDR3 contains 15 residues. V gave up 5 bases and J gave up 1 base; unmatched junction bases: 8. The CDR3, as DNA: TGTGCCAGCAGCCCGGCTGACGGGAGGTCCTACGAGCAGTACTTC. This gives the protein CASSPADGRSYEQYF.

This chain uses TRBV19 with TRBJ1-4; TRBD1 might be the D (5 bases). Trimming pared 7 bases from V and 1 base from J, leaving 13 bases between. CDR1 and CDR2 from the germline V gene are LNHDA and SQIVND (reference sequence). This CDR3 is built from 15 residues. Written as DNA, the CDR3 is TGTGCCAGTAATCGGACACCCCGAACTAATGAAAAACTGTTTTTT. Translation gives CASNRTPRTNEKLFF.

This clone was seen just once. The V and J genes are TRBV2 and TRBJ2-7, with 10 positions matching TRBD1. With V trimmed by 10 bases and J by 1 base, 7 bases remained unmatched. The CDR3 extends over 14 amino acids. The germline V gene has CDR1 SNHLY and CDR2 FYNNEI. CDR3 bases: TGTGCCACTGGACAGGGGGAAGTGTCCTACGAGCAGTACTTC. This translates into CATGQGEVSYEQYF.

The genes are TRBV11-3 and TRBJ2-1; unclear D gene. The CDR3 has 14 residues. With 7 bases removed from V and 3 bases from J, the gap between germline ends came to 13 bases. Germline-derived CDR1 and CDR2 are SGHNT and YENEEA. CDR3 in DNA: TGTGCCAGCACTGCCACTCCGGACTACAATGAGCAGTTCTTC. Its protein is CASTATPDYNEQFF.

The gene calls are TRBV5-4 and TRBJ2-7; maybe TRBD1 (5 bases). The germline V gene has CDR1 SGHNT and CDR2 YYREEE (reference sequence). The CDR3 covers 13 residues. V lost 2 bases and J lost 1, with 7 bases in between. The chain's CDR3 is CASSFQGSYEQYF. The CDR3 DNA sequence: TGTGCCAGCAGCTTCCAGGGTTCCTACGAGCAGTACTTC. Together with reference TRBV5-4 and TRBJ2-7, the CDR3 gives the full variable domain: ETGVTQSPTHLIKTRGQQVTLRCSSQSGHNTVSWYQQALGQGPQFIFQYYREEENGRGNFPPRFSGLQFPNYSSELNVNALELDDSALYLCASSFQGSYEQYFGPGTRLTVT.

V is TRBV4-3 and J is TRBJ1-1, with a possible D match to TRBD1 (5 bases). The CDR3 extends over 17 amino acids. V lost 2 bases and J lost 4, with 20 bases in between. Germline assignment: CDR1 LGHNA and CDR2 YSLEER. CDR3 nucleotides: TGCGCCAGCAGCCAATCGCTCCAGGGTGGGAAAGGCACTGAAGCTTTCTTT. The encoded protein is CASSQSLQGGKGTEAFF.

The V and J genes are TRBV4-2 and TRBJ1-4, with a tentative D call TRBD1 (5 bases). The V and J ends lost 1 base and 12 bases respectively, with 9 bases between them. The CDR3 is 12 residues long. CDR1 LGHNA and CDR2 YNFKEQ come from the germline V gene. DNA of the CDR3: TGTGCCAGCAGCCAAGGGACACTACAACTGTTTTTT. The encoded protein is CASSQGTLQLFF.